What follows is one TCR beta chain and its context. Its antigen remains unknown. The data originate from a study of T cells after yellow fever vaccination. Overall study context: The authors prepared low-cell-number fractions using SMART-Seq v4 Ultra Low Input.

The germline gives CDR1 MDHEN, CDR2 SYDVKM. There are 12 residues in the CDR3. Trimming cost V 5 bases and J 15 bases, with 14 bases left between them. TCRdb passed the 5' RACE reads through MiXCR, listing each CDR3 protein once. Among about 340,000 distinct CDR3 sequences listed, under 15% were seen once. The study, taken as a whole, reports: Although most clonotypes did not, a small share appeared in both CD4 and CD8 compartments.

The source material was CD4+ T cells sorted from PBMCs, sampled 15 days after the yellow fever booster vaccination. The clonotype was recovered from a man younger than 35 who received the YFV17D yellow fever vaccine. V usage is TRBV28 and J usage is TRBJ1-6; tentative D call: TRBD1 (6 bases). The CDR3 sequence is CASSSPGHLLHF. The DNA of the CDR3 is TGTGCCAGCAGTAGCCCGGGACATCTCCTCCACTTT.